This T cell receptor beta chain was identified during a study of blood T cell repertoires in COVID-19. Study details: PBMCs, B-cell-depleted T cells, or T cells were the source of the cDNA or gDNA that made up the material.

Trimming pared 5 bases from V and 1 base from J, leaving 9 bases between. The CDR3 extends over 13 amino acids. How the authors handled the data: Counts of nucleated cells, estimated from reference gene primer amplification, were obtained. The protocol was immunoSEQ multiplex PCR, while the TCRdb copy is restricted to in-frame clones and leaves out a portion. That table supplies the V and J calls and clone size; D and trimming were determined from the DNA. The sample yields about 250,000 clones, roughly three quarters seen once. The source material was peripheral blood. This receptor was obtained from a woman between 35 and 50 years old with active or convalescent COVID-19. The chain employs TRBV12-3 or TRBV12-4 and TRBJ2-7, with a tentative D call TRBD2 (5 bases). The CDR3 nucleotides are TGTGCCAGCAGTCACGGAGGTTCCTACGAGCAGTACTTC. Translation: CASSHGGSYEQYF.